This TCR beta chain came from a study of blood T cell repertoires in COVID-19. Study summary: From the United States, Italy and Spain came samples of acute and convalescent COVID-19. From T cells, B-cell-depleted T cells, or PBMCs came the material, which was cDNA or gDNA.

Per the study methods: Amplification from reference gene primers served as the basis for estimated nucleated cell counts. Assay: immunoSEQ multiplex PCR; the TCRdb copy retains only in-frame clones and omits some. V, J and clone size reflect that table, while D and trimming were determined from the DNA. The table records 250,000 to 300,000 clones, roughly 90% of them present only once. The CDR3 totals 15 residues. The V gene's germline CDR1 is KGHSH and CDR2 LQKENI. V gave up 3 bases and J gave up 3 bases, with 14 bases separating them. V and J are TRBV18 and TRBJ1-1; D gene unclear. This TCR was sampled from a woman aged 25 to 39 with COVID-19, enrolled during active disease. What was sequenced was peripheral blood. The CDR3 DNA reads as TGTGCCAGCTCACCTAAGACTTCAGCGGACACTGAAGCTTTCTTT. Amino acid sequence: CASSPKTSADTEAFF.